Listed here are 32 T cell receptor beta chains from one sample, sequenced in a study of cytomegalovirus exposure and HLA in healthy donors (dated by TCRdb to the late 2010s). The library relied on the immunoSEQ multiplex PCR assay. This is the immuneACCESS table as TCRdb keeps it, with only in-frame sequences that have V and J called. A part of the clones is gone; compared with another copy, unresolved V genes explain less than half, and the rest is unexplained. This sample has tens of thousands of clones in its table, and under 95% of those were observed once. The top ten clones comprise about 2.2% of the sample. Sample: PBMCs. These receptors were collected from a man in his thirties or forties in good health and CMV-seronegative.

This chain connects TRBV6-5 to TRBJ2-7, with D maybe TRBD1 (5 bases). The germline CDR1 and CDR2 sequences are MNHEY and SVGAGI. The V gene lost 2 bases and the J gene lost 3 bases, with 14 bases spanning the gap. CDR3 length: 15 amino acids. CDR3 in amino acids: CASSYGASFYYEQYF. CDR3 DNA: TGTGCCAGCAGTTACGGGGCTAGTTTTTACTACGAGCAGTACTTC.

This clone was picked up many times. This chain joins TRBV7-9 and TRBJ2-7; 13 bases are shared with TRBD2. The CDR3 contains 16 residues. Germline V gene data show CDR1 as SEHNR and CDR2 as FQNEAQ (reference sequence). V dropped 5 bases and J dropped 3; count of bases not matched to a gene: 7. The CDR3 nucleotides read TGTGCCAGCAGCCCAAAGGGACTAGCGGGAAACTACGAGCAGTACTTC. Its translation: CASSPKGLAGNYEQYF.

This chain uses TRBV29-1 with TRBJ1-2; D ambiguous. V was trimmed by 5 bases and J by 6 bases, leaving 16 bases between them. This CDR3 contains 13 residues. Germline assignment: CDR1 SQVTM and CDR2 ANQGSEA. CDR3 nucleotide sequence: TGCAGCGTTTCGGTCAGCCCGGGGAATGGCTACACCTTC. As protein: CSVSVSPGNGYTF.

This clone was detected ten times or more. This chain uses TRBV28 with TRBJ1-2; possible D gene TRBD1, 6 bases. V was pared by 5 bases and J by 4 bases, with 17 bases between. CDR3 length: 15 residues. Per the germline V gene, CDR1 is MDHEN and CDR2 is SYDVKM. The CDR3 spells CASSVPQDSSYGYTF. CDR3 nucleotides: TGTGCCAGCAGTGTGCCCCAGGACAGCTCCTATGGCTACACCTTC.

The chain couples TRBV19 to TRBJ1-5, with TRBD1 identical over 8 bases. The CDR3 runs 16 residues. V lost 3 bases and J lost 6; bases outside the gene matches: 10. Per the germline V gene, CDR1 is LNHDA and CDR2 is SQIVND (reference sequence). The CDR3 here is CASSIIGQGFGQPQHF. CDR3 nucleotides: TGTGCCAGTAGTATTATTGGACAGGGATTCGGTCAGCCCCAGCATTTT.

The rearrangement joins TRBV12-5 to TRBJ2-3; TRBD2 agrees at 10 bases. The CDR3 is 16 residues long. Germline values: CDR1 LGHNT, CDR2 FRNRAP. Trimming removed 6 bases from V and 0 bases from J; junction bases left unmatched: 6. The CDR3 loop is CASGPGLATSTDTQYF. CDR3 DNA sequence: TGTGCTAGTGGACCGGGACTAGCGACTAGCACAGATACGCAGTATTTT.

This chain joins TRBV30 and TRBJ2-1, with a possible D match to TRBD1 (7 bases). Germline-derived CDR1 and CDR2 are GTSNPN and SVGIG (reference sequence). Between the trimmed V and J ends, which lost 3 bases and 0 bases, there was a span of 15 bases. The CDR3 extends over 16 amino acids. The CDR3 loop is CAWRGLWDSSYNEQFF. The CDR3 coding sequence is TGTGCCTGGAGGGGACTTTGGGACAGCTCCTACAATGAGCAGTTCTTC.

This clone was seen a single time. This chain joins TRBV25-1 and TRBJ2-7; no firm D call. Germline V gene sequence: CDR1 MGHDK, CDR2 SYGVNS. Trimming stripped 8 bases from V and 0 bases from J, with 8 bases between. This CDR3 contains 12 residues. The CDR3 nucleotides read TGTGCCAGCCAGCGTAACTCCTACGAGCAGTACTTC. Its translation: CASQRNSYEQYF.

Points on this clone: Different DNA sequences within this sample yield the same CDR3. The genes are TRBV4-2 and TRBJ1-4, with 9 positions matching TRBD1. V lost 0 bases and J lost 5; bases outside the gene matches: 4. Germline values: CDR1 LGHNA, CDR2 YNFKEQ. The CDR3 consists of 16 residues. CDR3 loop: CASSQETGTGNEKLFF. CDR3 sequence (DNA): TGTGCCAGCAGCCAAGAAACCGGGACAGGGAATGAAAAACTGTTTTTT.

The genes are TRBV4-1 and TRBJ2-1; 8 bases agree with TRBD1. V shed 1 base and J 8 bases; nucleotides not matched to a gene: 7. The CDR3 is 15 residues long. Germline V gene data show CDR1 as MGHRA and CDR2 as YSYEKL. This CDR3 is CASSQVRDRSHEQFF. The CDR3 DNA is TGCGCCAGCAGCCAAGTCCGGGACAGGTCTCATGAGCAGTTCTTC.

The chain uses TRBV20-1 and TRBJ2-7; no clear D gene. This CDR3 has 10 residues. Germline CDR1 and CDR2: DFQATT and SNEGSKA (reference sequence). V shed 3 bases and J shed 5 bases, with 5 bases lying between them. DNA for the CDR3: TGCAGTGCTAGCACGGACGAGCAGTACTTC. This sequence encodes CSASTDEQYF.

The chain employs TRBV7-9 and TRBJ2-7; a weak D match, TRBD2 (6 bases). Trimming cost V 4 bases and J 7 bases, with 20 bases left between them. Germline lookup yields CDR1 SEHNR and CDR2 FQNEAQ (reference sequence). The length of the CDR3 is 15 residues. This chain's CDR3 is CASSSGGGSYEEQYF. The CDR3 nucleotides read TGTGCCAGCAGCTCGGGTGGAGGGAGCTACGAGGAGCAGTACTTC.

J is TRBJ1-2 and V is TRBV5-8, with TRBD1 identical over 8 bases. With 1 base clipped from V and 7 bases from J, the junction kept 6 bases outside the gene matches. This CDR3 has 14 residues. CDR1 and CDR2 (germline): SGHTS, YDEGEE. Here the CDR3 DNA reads TGTGCCAGCAGCTTGACAGGGGGTCCTTTTGGCTACACCTTC. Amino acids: CASSLTGGPFGYTF.

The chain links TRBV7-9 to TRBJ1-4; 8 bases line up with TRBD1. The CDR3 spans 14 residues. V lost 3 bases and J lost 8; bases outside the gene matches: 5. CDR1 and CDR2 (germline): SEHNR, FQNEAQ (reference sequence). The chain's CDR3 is CASSLDRVREKLFF. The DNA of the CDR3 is TGTGCCAGCAGCTTGGACAGGGTACGAGAAAAACTGTTTTTT.

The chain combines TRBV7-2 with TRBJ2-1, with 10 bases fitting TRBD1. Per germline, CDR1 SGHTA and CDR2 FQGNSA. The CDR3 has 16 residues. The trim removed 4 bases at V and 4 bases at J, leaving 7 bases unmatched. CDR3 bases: TGTGCCAGCAGCTCGAACCGGGACAGGGGATACAATGAGCAGTTCTTC. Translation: CASSSNRDRGYNEQFF.

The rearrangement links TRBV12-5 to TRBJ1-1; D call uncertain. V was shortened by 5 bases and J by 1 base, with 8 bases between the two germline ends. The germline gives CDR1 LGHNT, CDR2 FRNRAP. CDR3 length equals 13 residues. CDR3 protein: CASGVSTNTEAFF. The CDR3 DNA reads TGTGCTAGTGGTGTATCTACGAACACTGAAGCTTTCTTT. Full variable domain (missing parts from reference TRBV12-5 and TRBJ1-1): DARVTQTPRHKVTEMGQEVTMRCQPILGHNTVFWYRQTMMQGLELLAYFRNRAPLDDSGMPKDRFSAEMPDATLATLKIQPSEPRDSAVYFCASGVSTNTEAFFGQGTRLTVV.

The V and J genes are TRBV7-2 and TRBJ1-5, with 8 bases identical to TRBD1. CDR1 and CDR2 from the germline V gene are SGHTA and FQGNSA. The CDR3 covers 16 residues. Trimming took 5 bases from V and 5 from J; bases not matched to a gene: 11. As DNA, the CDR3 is TGTGCCAGCAGCCGGGCCTTCGACAGGGGCGATCAGCCCCAGCATTTT. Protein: CASSRAFDRGDQPQHF.

This CDR3 is CASSIIGGESMDEQFF. The CDR3 DNA follows: TGTGCCAGCAGCATTATCGGGGGGGAGTCTATGGATGAGCAGTTCTTC. The chain joins TRBV7-9 to TRBJ2-1; 8 bases agree with TRBD2. CDR3 length: 16 amino acids. Germline V CDR1 and CDR2: SEHNR, FQNEAQ (reference sequence). J gave up 8 bases and V 5 bases, and 14 bases lay outside the gene matches. Full variable domain (outside the CDR3, taken from reference TRBV7-9 and TRBJ2-1): DTGVSQNPRHKITKRGQNVTFRCDPISEHNRLYWYRQTLGQGPEFLTYFQNEAQLEKSRLLSDRFSAERPKGSFSTLEIQRTEQGDSAMYLCASSIIGGESMDEQFFGPGTRLTVL.

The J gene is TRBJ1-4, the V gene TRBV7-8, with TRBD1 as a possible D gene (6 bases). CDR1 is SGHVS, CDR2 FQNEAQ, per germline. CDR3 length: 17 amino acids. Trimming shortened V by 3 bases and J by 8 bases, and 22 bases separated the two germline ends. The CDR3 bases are TGTGCCAGCAGCTTCCCTCAGTCGGGGGGGCGCGACGAAAAACTGTTTTTT. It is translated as CASSFPQSGGRDEKLFF.

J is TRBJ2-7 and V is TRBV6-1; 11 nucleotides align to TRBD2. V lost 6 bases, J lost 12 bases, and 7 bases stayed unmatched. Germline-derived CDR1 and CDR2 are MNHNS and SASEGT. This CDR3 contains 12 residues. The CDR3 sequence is CASSPGTSGAYF. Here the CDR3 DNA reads TGTGCCAGCAGCCCCGGGACTAGCGGCGCGTACTTC.

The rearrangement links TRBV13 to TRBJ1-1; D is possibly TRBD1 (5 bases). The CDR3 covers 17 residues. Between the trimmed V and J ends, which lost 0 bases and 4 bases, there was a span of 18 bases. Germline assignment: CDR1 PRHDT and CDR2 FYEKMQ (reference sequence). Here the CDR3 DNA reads TGTGCCAGCAGCTTAGGCCTGACAGTCGCCAGGCGCACTGAAGCTTTCTTT. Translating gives CASSLGLTVARRTEAFF.

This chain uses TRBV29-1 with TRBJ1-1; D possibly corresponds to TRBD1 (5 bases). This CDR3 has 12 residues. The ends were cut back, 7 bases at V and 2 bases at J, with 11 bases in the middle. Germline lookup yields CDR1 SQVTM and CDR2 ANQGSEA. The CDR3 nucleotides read TGCAGCGGGACACAAAGCAACACTGAAGCTTTCTTT. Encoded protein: CSGTQSNTEAFF.

The CDR3 nucleotides are TGTGCCAGCAGCCCCCGGGACAGGGGGCTGGCCGGGGAGCTGTTTTTT. Its protein product is CASSPRDRGLAGELFF. The chain uses TRBV7-8 and TRBJ2-2; 12 positions match TRBD1. V trimming: 5 bases; J trimming: 6 bases; junction bases outside the gene matches: 7. Germline V gene sequence: CDR1 SGHVS, CDR2 FQNEAQ. The CDR3 is 16 amino acids.

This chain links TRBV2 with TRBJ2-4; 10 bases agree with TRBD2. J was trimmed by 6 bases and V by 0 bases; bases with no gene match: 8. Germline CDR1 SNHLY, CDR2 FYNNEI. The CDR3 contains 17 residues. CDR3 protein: CASSEAGQRGGRNIQYF. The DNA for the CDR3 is TGTGCCAGCAGTGAAGCAGGCCAGCGGGGGGGCAGAAACATTCAGTACTTC.

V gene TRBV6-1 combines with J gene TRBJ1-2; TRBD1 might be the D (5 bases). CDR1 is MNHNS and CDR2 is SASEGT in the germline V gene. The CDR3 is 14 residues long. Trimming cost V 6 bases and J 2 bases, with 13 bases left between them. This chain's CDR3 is CASSLRDYNYGYTF. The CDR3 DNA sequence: TGTGCCAGCAGCCTTCGGGACTACAACTATGGCTACACCTTC.

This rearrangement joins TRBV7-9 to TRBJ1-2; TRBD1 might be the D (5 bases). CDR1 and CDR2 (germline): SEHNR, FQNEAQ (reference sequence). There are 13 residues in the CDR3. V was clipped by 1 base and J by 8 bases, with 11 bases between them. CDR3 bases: TGTGCCAGCAGCTTAGGGGGACTGTCCGGCTACACCTTC. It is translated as CASSLGGLSGYTF.

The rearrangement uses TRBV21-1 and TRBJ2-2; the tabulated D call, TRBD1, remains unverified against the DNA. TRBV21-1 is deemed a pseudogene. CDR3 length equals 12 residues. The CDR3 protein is CASAANTGELFF. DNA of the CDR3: TGTGCCAGCGCAGCGAACACCGGGGAGCTGTTTTTT.

The CDR3 DNA reads TGTGCCAGCAGCCTAACTAGCGGGAGTTTCAATGAGCAGTTCTTC. It is translated as CASSLTSGSFNEQFF. The chain is built from TRBV7-6 and TRBJ2-1; 11 bases map to TRBD2. Germline CDR1 is SGHVS and CDR2 is FNYEAQ. The CDR3 has 15 amino acids. After removal of 5 bases from V and 6 bases from J, the junction contained 6 bases not matched to a gene.

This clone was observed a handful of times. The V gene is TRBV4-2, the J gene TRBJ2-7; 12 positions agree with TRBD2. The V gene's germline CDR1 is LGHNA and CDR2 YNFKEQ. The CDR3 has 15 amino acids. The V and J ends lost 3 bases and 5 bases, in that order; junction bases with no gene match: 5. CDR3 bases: TGTGCCAGCAGCCAGCGAAGACTAGCGGGAGACGAGCAGTACTTC. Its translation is CASSQRRLAGDEQYF.

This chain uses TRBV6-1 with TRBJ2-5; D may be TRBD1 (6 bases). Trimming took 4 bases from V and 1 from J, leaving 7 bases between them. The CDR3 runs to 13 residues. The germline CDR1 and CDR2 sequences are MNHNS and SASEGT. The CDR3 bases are TGTGCCAGCAGTGGGACAGTCCAAGAGACCCAGTACTTC. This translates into CASSGTVQETQYF.

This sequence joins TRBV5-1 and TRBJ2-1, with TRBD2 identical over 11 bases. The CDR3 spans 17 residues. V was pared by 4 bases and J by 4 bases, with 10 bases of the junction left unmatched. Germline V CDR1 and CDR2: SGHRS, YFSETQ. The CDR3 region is CASSRQTGTSGYNEQFF. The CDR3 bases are TGCGCCAGCAGCCGCCAGACCGGGACTAGCGGTTACAATGAGCAGTTCTTC.

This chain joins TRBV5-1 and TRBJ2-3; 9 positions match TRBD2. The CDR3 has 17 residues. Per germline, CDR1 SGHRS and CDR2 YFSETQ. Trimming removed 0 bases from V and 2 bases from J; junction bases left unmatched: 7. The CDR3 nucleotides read TGCGCCAGCAGCTTGGAGACTAGCGGTACTAACACAGATACGCAGTATTTT. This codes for CASSLETSGTNTDTQYF. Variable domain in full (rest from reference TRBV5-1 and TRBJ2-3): KAGVTQTPRYLIKTRGQQVTLSCSPISGHRSVSWYQQTPGQGLQFLFEYFSETQRNKGNFPGRFSGRQFSNSRSEMNVSTLELGDSALYLCASSLETSGTNTDTQYFGPGTRLTVL.